This T cell receptor beta chain was sequenced in a study of blood T cell repertoires in COVID-19 (dated by TCRdb to 2018 to 2021). In the study overall: Recovered participants in ImmuneRACE Cohort 3 were defined by two consecutive negative NP/OP PCR tests, clearance by a healthcare professional, or resolution of symptoms. The prospective study material was composed of cDNA or gDNA derived from T cells, B-cell-depleted T cells, or PBMCs. HLA class I and class II types, where available, came from metadata supplied by the sample provider rather than from assay-based typing. Samples from collaborators originated in the United States, Italy and Spain and spanned both the acute and convalescent phases of COVID-19. A freely available public database, intended as a resource for researchers studying the immune response to SARS-CoV-2, is where the repertoires were released. The dataset comprised deeply sampled blood TCRbeta repertoires from subjects exposed to, actively infected with, or recovered from COVID-19. Samples came from the ongoing ImmuneRACE study (first 160 participants) plus 1,254 subjects from 6 global collaborators. Nearly every sample came with metadata listing a de-identified subject ID, COVID-19 status, age in years and sex. Overall results and qualifications from the work: Clinical and demographic metadata were provided uncurated, with the amount varying by source and participant.

Participants in the prospective study were aged roughly 18 to 89 years, lived in 20 to 25 United States geographic areas, and enrolled through a virtual design. In the prospective study, cohorts were assigned on the basis of participant-reported clinical history obtained from a screening survey and a study questionnaire. Mobile phlebotomists in the prospective study collected whole blood, serum and a nasopharyngeal or oropharyngeal swab from every participant. Over a roughly two-month period, participants in the prospective study had the option of providing additional blood draws and questionnaires. Blood samples from the prospective study were shipped frozen or at room temperature prior to DNA extraction. TCRbeta CDR3 regions were amplified from genomic DNA using the immunoSEQ Assay, a bias-controlled multiplex PCR. Regarding the original processing steps: Within the assay, amplification of reference gene primers was used to estimate how many nucleated cells each sample contained. To quantify the absolute abundance of each unique TCRbeta CDR3 rearrangement, sequence reads were collapsed and filtered. For each sample, productive Simpson clonality was calculated as the square root of Simpson's diversity index over productive rearrangements. The clones in this table, taken by TCRdb from immuneACCESS, are in-frame only. Not every clone is retained; where verified, under half of the shortfall comes from an unresolved V gene, and the cause of the rest is unknown. The V and J calls and clone size come from that table; D and trimming were worked out from the DNA. A total of 200,000 to 250,000 clones appear in this sample, less than 90% of them only once. The leading ten clones occupy 3% to 3.5% of the sample.

A note on this clone: Its antigen is unknown. Per-base quality was not reported, and no clone a single base away is much larger than it.

V sheds 7 bases and J sheds 0 bases, leaving 9 bases between their ends. The germline V gene gives CDR1 as MNHEY and CDR2 as SVGAGI. The CDR3 runs 13 amino acids, cysteine and phenylalanine included. The DNA shown is the 39-base CDR3, in frame from base 1. The sequence is built from TRBV6-5 and TRBJ1-1; the D gene assignment is ambiguous. The sample was PBMCs or T cells enriched from blood (not recorded which). This receptor was taken from a woman in her fifties or sixties in a cohort exposed to, infected with or recovered from COVID-19 (not recorded which). The DNA sequence is as follows: TGTGCCAGCACGCCAGATATGAACACTGAAGCTTTCTTT. This sequence encodes CASTPDMNTEAFF.